These 9 T cell receptor beta chains share one sample of origin, sequenced in a study of sequential checkpoint blockade in melanoma. Treatment given: randomized to nivolumab then ipilimumab (arm A) or the reverse (arm B). Sequencing was performed with immunoSEQ multiplex PCR; in TCRdb, only in-frame clones are kept and a portion is missing. The sample has about 12,000 clones, roughly 25% seen once. The material sequenced was tumor tissue (inferred from file names), taken from a patient given nivolumab and ipilimumab in sequence. The receptor set was obtained from a human donor with melanoma.

This clone was seen repeatedly, ten times or more. The chain has TRBV11-3 and TRBJ1-2; D may be TRBD1 (5 bases). The CDR3 covers 15 residues. V lost 3 bases to trimming and J lost 3 bases, with 14 bases between them. Looked up from germline, CDR1 is SGHNT and CDR2 is YENEEA. CDR3 in DNA: TGTGCCAGCAGCTTTACTGGGACTGAGTACTATGGCTACACCTTC. This sequence encodes CASSFTGTEYYGYTF. The full variable domain, rest sourced from reference TRBV11-3 and TRBJ1-2, is EAGVVQSPRYKIIEKKQPVAFWCNPISGHNTLYWYLQNLGQGPELLIRYENEEAVDDSQLPKDRFSAERLKGVDSTLKIQPAELGDSAVYLCASSFTGTEYYGYTFGSGTRLTVV.

The chain is built from TRBV28 and TRBJ2-1; D unclear. Between the trimmed V and J ends, which lost 6 bases and 2 bases, there was a span of 11 bases. This CDR3 region has 14 residues. Germline loops: CDR1 MDHEN, CDR2 SYDVKM. The CDR3 is CASSYWEPYNEQFF. In nucleotides, the CDR3 is TGTGCCAGCAGCTACTGGGAACCCTACAATGAGCAGTTCTTC. The full variable domain, completed using reference TRBV28 and TRBJ2-1, is DVKVTQSSRYLVKRTGEKVFLECVQDMDHENMFWYRQDPGLGLRLIYFSYDVKMKEKGDIPEGYSVSREKKERFSLILESASTNQTSMYLCASSYWEPYNEQFFGPGTRLTVL.

The sample holds many counts of this clone. The rearrangement joins TRBV6-8 to TRBJ1-2, with D tentatively TRBD1 (5 bases). The V gene's germline CDR1 is MNHGY and CDR2 SAAAGT. This CDR3 spans 15 amino acids. With 10 bases removed from V and 7 bases from J, the gap between germline ends came to 25 bases. The CDR3 loop reads CAITEMTSGGGGYTF. The CDR3 nucleotides read TGTGCCATCACCGAGATGACGTCGGGGGGTGGTGGCTACACCTTC.

V and J are TRBV28 and TRBJ2-5, with 14 bases that match TRBD2. Germline CDR1 is MDHEN and CDR2 is SYDVKM. The CDR3 spans 19 residues. With V trimmed by 4 bases and J by 3 bases, 13 bases remained unmatched. The CDR3 protein is CASSYLPGLAGALKETQYF. CDR3 sequence (DNA): TGTGCCAGCAGTTACCTCCCGGGACTAGCGGGGGCCCTTAAAGAGACCCAGTACTTC.

This clone was picked up a small number of times. The chain recombines TRBV15 with TRBJ1-5; D may be TRBD1 (6 bases). There are 16 residues in the CDR3. V lost 0 bases and J 0 bases, leaving 9 bases between the germline ends. Germline loops: CDR1 LNHNV, CDR2 YYDKDF (reference sequence). The CDR3 nucleotides are TGTGCCACCAGCAGAGATTGGGGGCTTAGCAATCAGCCCCAGCATTTT. This codes for CATSRDWGLSNQPQHF.

The chain joins TRBV19 to TRBJ1-2; tentative D call: TRBD1 (5 bases). Germline lookup yields CDR1 LNHDA and CDR2 SQIVND (reference sequence). The CDR3 length is 17 residues. V lost 6 bases, J lost 3 bases, and 23 bases lay in between. The CDR3: CASSSFRDRGTYYGYTF. The CDR3 coding sequence is TGTGCCAGTAGCTCCTTCCGGGACCGAGGAACGTACTATGGCTACACCTTC.

This sequence joins TRBV5-1 and TRBJ1-2; 10 positions agree with TRBD1. The V and J ends lost 0 bases and 7 bases, in that order; junction bases with no gene match: 3. Looked up from germline, CDR1 is SGHRS and CDR2 is YFSETQ. The CDR3 consists of 14 residues. The CDR3 loop is CASSLGQGARGYTF. CDR3 nucleotide sequence: TGCGCCAGCAGCTTGGGACAGGGGGCCCGTGGCTACACCTTC.

This chain connects TRBV5-1 to TRBJ2-3; 13 bases are a match to TRBD2. Looked up from germline, CDR1 is SGHRS and CDR2 is YFSETQ. The CDR3 runs to 16 residues. V dropped 3 bases and J dropped 4; count of bases not matched to a gene: 5. The DNA for the CDR3 is TGCGCCAGCAGCTCGTGGACTAGCGGGGGTTCAGATACGCAGTATTTT. This translates into CASSSWTSGGSDTQYF.

This clone has just a few counts. The chain uses TRBV15 and TRBJ1-4; D call uncertain. Germline values: CDR1 LNHNV, CDR2 YYDKDF (reference sequence). Trimming left V 2 bases short and J 7 bases short, with 14 bases between. The CDR3 covers 15 residues. This CDR3 reads CATSRLAGASEKLFF. The CDR3, as DNA: TGTGCCACCAGCAGATTGGCGGGAGCATCTGAAAAACTGTTTTTT.